The sequence of this T cell receptor beta chain was determined in a study of cytomegalovirus exposure and HLA in healthy donors. Though nominally healthy at sampling, donors likely had unrecorded immune exposures. CDR3 length: 13 amino acids. Trimming removed 3 bases from V and 10 bases from J, with 10 bases in between. Germline V gene sequence: CDR1 WSHSY, CDR2 SAAADI. The PCR contained 60 Vbeta and 13 Jbeta primers. Authors' methods: Among the unique TCR beta chains that a later analysis counted, about 81 million in all, roughly 11 million were shared. Generated by immunoSEQ multiplex PCR, the TCRdb table keeps only in-frame clones and is missing some. The DNA gave D and trimming, while V, J and clone size come from that table. Of about 130,000 clones listed, around two thirds are singletons.

The sequenced sample was PBMCs. The receptor was derived from a man aged 60 to 69 in good health and CMV-seropositive. This rearrangement joins TRBV10-2 to TRBJ1-6, with a possible D match to TRBD1 (6 bases). The CDR3 loop is CASSEQGNSPLHF. The DNA of the CDR3 is TGCGCCAGCAGTGAACAGGGAAACTCACCCCTCCACTTT.